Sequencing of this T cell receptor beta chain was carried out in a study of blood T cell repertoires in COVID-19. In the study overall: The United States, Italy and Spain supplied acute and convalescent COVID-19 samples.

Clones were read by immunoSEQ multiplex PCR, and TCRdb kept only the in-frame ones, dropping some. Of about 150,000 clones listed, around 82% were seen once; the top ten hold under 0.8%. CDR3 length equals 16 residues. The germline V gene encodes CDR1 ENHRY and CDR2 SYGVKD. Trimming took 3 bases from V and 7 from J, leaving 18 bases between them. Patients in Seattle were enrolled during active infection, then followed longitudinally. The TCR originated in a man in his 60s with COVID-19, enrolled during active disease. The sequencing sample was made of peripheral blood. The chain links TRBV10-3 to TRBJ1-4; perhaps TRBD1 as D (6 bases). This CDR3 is CAISETGILGGEKLFF. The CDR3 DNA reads TGTGCCATCAGTGAAACAGGGATCCTAGGGGGTGAAAAACTGTTTTTT.